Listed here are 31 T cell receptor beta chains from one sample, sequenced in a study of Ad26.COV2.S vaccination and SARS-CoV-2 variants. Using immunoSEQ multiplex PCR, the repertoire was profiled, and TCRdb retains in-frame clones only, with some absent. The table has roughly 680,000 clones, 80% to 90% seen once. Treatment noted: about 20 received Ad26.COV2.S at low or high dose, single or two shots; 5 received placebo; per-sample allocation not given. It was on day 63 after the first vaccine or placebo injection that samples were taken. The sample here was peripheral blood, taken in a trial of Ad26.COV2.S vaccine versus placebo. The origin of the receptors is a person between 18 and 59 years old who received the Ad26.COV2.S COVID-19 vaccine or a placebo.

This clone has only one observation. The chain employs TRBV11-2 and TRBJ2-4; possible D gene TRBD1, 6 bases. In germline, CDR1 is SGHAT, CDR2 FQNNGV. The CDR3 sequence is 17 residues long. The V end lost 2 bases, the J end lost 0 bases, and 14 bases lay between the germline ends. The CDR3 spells CASSLLPGQLAKNIQYF. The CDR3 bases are TGTGCCAGCAGCTTACTACCGGGACAACTAGCCAAAAACATTCAGTACTTC.

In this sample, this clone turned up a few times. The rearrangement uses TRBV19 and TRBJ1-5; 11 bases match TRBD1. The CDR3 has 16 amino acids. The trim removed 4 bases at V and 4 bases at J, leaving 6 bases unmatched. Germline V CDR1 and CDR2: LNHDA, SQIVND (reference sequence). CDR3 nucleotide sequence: TGTGCCAGTAGTACCCGGGGGACAGGGGGTAATCAGCCCCAGCATTTT. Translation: CASSTRGTGGNQPQHF.

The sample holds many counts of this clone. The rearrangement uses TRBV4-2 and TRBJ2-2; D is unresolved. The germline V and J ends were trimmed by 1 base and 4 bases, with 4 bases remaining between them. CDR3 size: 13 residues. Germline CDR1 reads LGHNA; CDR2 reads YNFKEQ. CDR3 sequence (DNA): TGTGCCAGCAGCCAAGTGACCACCGGGGAGCTGTTTTTT. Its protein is CASSQVTTGELFF.

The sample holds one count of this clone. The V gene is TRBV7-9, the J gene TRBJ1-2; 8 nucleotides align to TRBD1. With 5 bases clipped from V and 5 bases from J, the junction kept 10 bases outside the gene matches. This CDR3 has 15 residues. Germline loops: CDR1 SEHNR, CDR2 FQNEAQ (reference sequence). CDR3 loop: CASSPPGTGAYGYTF. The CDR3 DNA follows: TGTGCCAGCAGCCCCCCCGGGACAGGTGCATATGGCTACACCTTC.

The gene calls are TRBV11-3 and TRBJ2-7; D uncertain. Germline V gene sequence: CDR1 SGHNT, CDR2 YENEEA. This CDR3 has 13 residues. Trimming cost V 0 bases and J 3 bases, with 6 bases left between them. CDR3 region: CASSLDSDYEQYF. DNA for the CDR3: TGTGCCAGCAGCTTAGATTCGGACTACGAGCAGTACTTC.

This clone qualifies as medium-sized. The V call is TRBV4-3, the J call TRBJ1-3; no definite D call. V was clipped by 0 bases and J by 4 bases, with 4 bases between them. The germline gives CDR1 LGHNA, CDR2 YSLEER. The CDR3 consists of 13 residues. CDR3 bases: TGCGCCAGCAGCCAAGATGAGGGAAACACCATATATTTT. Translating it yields CASSQDEGNTIYF.

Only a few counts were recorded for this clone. This CDR3 reads CASSLVPPVGGNTIYF. CDR3 DNA sequence: TGCGCCAGCAGCTTGGTCCCTCCGGTGGGGGGAAACACCATATATTTT. J is TRBJ1-3 and V is TRBV5-1; D is uncertain. This CDR3 spans 16 amino acids. V was shortened by 0 bases and J by 4 bases, with 14 bases between the two germline ends. CDR1 SGHRS and CDR2 YFSETQ come from the germline V gene.

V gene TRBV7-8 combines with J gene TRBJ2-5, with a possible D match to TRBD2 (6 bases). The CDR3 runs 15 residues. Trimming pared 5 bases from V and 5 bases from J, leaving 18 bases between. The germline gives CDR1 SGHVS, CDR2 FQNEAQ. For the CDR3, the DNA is TGTGCCAGCAGCATCCTGGGGACTTCTCGGGAGACCCAGTACTTC. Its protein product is CASSILGTSRETQYF.

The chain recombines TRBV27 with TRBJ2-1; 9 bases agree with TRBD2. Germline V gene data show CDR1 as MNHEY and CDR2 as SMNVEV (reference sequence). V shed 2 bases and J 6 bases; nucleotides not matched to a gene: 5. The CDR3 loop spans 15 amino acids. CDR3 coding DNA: TGTGCCAGCAGTTTAGGCGGGAGGGCCCCCAATGAGCAGTTCTTC. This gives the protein CASSLGGRAPNEQFF.

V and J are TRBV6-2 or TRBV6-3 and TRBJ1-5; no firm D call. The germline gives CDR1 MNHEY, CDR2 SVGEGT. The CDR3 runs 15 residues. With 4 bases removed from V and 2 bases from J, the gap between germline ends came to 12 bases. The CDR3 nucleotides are TGTGCCAGCAGTTTCTCGGCAGTTGGCAATCAGCCCCAGCATTTT. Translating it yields CASSFSAVGNQPQHF.

CDR3 sequence: CASSSGTGVFGTQYF. The CDR3 DNA follows: TGTGCCAGCAGCTCCGGGACAGGGGTGTTCGGGACCCAGTACTTC. The chain employs TRBV5-6 and TRBJ2-5, with TRBD1 matching 10 bases. Germline V lookup: CDR1 SGHDT, CDR2 YYEEEE. V lost 3 bases, J lost 7 bases, and 9 bases stayed unmatched. This CDR3 comprises 15 residues.

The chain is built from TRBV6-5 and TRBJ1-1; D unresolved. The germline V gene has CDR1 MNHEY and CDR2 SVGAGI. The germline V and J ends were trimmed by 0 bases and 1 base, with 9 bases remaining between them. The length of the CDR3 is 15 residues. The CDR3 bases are TGTGCCAGCAGTTACTCCGACCATGGGAACACTGAAGCTTTCTTT. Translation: CASSYSDHGNTEAFF.

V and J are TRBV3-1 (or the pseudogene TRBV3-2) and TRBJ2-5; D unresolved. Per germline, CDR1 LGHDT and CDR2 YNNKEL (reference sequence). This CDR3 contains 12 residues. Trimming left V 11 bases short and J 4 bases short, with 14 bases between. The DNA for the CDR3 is TGTGCCGTCCAAGTGGGAAGAGAGACCCAGTACTTC. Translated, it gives CAVQVGRETQYF.

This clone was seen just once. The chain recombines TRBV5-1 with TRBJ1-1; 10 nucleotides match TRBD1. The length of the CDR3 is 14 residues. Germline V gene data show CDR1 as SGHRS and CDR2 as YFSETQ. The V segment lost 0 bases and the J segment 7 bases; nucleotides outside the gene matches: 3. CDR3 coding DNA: TGCGCCAGCAGCTTGGGGGGACAGGGGAATGAAGCTTTCTTT. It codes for CASSLGGQGNEAFF.

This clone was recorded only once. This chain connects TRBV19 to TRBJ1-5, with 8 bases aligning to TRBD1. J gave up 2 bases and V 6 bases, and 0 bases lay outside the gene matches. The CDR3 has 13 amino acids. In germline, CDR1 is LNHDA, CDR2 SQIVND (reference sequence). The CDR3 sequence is CASRGQGNQPQHF. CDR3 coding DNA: TGTGCCAGTAGGGGACAGGGCAATCAGCCCCAGCATTTT. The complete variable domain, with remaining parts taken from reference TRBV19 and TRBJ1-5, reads DGGITQSPKYLFRKEGQNVTLSCEQNLNHDAMYWYRQDPGQGLRLIYYSQIVNDFQKGDIAEGYSVSREKKESFPLTVTSAQKNPTAFYLCASRGQGNQPQHFGDGTRLSIL.

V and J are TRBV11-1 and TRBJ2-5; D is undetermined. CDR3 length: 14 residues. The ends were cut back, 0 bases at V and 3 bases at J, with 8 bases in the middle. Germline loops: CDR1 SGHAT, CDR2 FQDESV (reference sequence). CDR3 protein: CASSLAWQEETQYF. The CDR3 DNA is TGTGCCAGCAGCTTAGCGTGGCAGGAAGAGACCCAGTACTTC.

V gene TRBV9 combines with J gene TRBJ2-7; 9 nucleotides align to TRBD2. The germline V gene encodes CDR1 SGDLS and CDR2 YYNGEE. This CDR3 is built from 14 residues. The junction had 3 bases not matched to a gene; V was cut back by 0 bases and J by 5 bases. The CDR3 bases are TGTGCCAGCAGCGTAGCTGGCGGGGGGGACGAGCAGTACTTC. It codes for CASSVAGGGDEQYF.

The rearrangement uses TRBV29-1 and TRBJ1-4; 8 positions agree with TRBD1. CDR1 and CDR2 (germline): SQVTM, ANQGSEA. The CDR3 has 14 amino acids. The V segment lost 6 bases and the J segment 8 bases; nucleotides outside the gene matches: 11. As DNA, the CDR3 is TGCAGCGTCGCATCGCAGGGGGCACTAGAAAAACTGTTTTTT. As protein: CSVASQGALEKLFF.

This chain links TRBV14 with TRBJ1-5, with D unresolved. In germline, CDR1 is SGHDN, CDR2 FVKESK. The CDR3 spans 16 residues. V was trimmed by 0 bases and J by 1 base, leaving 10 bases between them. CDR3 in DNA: TGTGCCAGCAGCCAAGATCCCCCGGCGAGCAATCAGCCCCAGCATTTT. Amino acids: CASSQDPPASNQPQHF.

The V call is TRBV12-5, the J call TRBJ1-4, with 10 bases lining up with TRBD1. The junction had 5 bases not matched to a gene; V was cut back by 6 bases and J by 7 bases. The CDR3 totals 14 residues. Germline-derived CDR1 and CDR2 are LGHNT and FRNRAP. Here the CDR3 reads CASGTGDRGEKLFF. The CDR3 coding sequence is TGTGCTAGTGGGACCGGGGACAGGGGTGAAAAACTGTTTTTT.

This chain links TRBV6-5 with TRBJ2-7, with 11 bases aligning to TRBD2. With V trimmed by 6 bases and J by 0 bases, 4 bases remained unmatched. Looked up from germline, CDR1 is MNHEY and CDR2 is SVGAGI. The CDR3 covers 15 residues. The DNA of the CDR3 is TGTGCCAGCAGCAGGGGACTAGCGGCCTCCTACGAGCAGTACTTC. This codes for CASSRGLAASYEQYF.

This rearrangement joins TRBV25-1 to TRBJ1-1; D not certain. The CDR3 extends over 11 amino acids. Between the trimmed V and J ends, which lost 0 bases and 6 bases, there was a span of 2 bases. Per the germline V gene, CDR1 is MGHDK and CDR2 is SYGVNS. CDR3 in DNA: TGTGCCAGCAGTGAATATTCTGAAGCTTTCTTT. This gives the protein CASSEYSEAFF.

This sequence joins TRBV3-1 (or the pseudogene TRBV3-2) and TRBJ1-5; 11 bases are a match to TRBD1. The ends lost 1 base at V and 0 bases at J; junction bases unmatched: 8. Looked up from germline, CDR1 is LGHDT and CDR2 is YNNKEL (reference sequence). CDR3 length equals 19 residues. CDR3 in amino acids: CASSQGRDRGENSNQPQHF. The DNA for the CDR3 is TGTGCCAGCAGCCAAGGTCGGGACAGGGGGGAAAATAGCAATCAGCCCCAGCATTTT.

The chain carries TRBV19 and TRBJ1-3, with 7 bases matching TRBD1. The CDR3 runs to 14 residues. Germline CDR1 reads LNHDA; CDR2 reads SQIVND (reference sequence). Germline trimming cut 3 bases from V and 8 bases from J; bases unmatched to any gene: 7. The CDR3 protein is CASSIPDREDTIYF. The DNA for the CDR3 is TGTGCCAGTAGTATTCCAGACAGGGAGGACACCATATATTTT.

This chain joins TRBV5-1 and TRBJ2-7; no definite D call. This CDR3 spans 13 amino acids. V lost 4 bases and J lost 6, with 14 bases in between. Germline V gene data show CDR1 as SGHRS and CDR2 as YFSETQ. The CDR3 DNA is TGCGCCAGCAGCACACCGACTGGCGGCGAGCAGTACTTC. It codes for CASSTPTGGEQYF.

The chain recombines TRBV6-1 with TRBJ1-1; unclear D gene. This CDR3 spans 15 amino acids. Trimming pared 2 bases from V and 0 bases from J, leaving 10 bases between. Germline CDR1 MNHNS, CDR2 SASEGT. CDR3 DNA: TGTGCCAGCAGTGAACGGGATCCGATGAACACTGAAGCTTTCTTT. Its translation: CASSERDPMNTEAFF.

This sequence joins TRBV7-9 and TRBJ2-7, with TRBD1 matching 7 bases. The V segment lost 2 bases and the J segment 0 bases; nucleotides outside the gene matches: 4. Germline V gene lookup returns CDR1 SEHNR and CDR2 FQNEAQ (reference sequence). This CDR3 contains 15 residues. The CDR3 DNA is TGTGCCAGCAGCTTAACACAGGGGAGCTCCTACGAGCAGTACTTC. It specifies CASSLTQGSSYEQYF.

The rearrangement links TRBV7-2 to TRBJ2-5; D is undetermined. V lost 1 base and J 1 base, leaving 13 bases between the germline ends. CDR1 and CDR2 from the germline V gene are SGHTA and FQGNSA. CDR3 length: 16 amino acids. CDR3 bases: TGTGCCAGCAGCTTAGGAACCGATGCCCCCCAAGAGACCCAGTACTTC. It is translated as CASSLGTDAPQETQYF. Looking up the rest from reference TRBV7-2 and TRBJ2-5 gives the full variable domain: GAGVSQSPSNKVTEKGKDVELRCDPISGHTALYWYRQSLGQGLEFLIYFQGNSAPDKSGLPSDRFSAERTGGSVSTLTIQRTQQEDSAVYLCASSLGTDAPQETQYFGPGTRLLVL.

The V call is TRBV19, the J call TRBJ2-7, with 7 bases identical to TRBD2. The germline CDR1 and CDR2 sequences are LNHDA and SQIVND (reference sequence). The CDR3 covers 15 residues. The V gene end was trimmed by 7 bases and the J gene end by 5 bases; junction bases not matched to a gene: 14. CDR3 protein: CASTPSWAGRDEQYF. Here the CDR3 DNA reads TGTGCCAGTACCCCATCGTGGGCAGGGAGGGACGAGCAGTACTTC.

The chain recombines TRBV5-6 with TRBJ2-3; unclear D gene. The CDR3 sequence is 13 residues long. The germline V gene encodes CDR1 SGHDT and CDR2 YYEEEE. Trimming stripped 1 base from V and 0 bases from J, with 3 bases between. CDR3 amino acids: CASSLTSTDTQYF. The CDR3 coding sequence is TGTGCCAGCAGCTTGACTAGCACAGATACGCAGTATTTT.

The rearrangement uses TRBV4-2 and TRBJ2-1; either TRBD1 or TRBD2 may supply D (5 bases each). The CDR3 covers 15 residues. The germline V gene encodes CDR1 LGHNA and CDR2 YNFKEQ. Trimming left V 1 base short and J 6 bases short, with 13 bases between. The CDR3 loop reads CASSQGGGGGNEQFF. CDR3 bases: TGTGCCAGCAGCCAAGGTGGTGGGGGTGGCAATGAGCAGTTCTTC.